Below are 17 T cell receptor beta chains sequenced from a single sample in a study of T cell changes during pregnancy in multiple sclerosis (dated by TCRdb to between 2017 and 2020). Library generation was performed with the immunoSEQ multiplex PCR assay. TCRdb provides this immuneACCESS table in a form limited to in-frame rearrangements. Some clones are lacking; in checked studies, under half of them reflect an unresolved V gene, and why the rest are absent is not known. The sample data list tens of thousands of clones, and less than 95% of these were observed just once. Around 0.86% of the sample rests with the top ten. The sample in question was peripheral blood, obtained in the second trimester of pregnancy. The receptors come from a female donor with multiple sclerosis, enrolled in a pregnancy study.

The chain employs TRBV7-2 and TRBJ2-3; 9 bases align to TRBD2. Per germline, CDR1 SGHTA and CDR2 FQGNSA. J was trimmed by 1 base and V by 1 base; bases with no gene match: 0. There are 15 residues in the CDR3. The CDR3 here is CASSLERGGTDTQYF. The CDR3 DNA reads TGTGCCAGCAGCTTAGAGCGGGGGGGCACAGATACGCAGTATTTT. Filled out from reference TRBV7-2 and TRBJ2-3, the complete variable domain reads GAGVSQSPSNKVTEKGKDVELRCDPISGHTALYWYRQSLGQGLEFLIYFQGNSAPDKSGLPSDRFSAERTGGSVSTLTIQRTQQEDSAVYLCASSLERGGTDTQYFGPGTRLTVL.

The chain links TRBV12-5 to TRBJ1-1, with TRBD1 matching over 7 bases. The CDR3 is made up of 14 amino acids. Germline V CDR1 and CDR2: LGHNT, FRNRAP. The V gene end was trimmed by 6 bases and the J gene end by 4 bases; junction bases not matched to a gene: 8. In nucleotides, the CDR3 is TGTGCTAGTGGCCCACGGACAGGCCTCACTGAAGCTTTCTTT. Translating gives CASGPRTGLTEAFF.

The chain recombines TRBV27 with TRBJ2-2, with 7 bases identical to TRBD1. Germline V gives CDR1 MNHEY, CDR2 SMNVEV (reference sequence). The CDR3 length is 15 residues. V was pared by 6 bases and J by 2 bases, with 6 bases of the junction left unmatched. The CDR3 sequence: CASRQGQSNTGELFF. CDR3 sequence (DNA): TGTGCCAGCAGGCAGGGACAGAGTAACACCGGGGAGCTGTTTTTT.

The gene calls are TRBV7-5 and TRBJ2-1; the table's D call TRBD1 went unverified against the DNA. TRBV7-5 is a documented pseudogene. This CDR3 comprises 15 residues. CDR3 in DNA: TGTGCCAGAAGCTTGGGTCGCCAGGCCGACGATGAGCAGTTCTTC. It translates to CARSLGRQADDEQFF.

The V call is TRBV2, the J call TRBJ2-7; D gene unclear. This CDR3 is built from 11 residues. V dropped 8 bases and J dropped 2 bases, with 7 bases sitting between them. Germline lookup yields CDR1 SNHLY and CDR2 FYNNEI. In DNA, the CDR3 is TGTGCCAGCTCCCGGGCCTACGAGCAGTACTTC. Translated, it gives CASSRAYEQYF.

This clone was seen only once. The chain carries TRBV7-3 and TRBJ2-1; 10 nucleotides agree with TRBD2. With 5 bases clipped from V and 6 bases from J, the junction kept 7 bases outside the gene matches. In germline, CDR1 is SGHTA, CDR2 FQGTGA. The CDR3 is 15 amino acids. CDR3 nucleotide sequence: TGTGCCAGCAGCCGAGCGGGGGGGCGGTCCAATGAGCAGTTCTTC. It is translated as CASSRAGGRSNEQFF.

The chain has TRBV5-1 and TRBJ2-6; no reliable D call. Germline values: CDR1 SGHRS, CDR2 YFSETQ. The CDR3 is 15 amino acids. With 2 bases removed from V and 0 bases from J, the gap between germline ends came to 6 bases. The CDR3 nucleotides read TGCGCCAGCAGCTTAGCCCTCTCTGGGGCCAACGTCCTGACTTTC. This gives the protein CASSLALSGANVLTF.

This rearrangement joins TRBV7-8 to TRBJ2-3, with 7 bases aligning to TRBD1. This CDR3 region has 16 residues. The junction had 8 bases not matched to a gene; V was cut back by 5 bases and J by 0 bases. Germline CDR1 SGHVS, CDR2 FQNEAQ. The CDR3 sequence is CASSLDRVTSTDTQYF. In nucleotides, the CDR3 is TGTGCCAGCAGCCTTGACAGGGTCACTAGCACAGATACGCAGTATTTT.

CDR3 protein: CASSRGTGGNTIYF. The CDR3 DNA is TGTGCCAGCTCACGGGGGACAGGAGGAAACACCATATATTTT. The rearrangement links TRBV18 to TRBJ1-3, with TRBD1 identical over 8 bases. This CDR3 spans 14 amino acids. Looked up from germline, CDR1 is KGHSH and CDR2 is LQKENI. The trim removed 4 bases at V and 4 bases at J, leaving 3 bases unmatched.

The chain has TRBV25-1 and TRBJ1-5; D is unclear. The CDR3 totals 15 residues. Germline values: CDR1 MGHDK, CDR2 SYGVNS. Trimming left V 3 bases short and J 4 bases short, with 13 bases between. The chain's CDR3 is CASSEAGGINQPQHF. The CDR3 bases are TGTGCCAGCAGTGAGGCGGGCGGGATAAATCAGCCCCAGCATTTT. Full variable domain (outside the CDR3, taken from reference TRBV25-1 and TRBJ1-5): EADIYQTPRYLVIGTGKKITLECSQTMGHDKMYWYQQDPGMELHLIHYSYGVNSTEKGDLSSESTVSRIRTEHFPLTLESARPSHTSQYLCASSEAGGINQPQHFGDGTRLSIL.

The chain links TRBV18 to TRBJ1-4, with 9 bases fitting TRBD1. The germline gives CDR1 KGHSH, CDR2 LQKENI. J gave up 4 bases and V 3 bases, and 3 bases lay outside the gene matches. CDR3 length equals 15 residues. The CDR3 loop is CASSPRQGDNEKLFF. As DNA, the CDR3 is TGTGCCAGCTCACCGCGACAGGGGGATAATGAAAAACTGTTTTTT.

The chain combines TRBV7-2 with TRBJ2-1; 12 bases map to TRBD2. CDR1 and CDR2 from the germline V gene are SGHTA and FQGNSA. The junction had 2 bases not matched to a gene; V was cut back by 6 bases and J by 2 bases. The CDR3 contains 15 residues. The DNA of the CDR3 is TGTGCCAGCAGGGGGACTAGCGGGCCCTACAATGAGCAGTTCTTC. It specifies CASRGTSGPYNEQFF. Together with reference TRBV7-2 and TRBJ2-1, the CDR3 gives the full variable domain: GAGVSQSPSNKVTEKGKDVELRCDPISGHTALYWYRQSLGQGLEFLIYFQGNSAPDKSGLPSDRFSAERTGGSVSTLTIQRTQQEDSAVYLCASRGTSGPYNEQFFGPGTRLTVL.

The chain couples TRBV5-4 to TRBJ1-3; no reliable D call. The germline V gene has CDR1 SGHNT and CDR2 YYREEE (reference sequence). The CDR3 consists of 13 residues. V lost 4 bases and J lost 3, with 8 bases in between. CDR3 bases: TGTGCCAGCAGCCCCGTTAATGGAAACACCATATATTTT. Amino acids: CASSPVNGNTIYF.

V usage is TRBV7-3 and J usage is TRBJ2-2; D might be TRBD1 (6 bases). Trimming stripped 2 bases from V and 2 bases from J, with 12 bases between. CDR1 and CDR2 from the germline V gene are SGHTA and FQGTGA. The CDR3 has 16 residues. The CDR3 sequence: CASSLQGRGNTGELFF. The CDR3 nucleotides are TGTGCCAGCAGCTTACAGGGCAGGGGTAACACCGGGGAGCTGTTTTTT. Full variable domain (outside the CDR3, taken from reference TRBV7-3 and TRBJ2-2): GAGVSQTPSNKVTEKGKYVELRCDPISGHTALYWYRQSLGQGPEFLIYFQGTGAADDSGLPNDRFFAVRPEGSVSTLKIQRTERGDSAVYLCASSLQGRGNTGELFFGEGSRLTVL.

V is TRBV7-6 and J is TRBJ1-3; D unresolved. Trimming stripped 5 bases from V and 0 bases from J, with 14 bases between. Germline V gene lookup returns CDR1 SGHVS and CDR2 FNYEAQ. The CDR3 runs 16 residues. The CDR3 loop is CASSPSVLISGNTIYF. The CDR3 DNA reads TGTGCCAGCAGCCCATCAGTGCTGATCTCTGGAAACACCATATATTTT.

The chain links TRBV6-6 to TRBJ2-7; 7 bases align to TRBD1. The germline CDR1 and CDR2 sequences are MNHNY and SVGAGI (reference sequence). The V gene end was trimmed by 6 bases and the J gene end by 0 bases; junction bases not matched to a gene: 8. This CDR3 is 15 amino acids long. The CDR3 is CASSRGDSSSYEQYF. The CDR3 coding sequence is TGTGCCAGCAGCCGTGGGGACAGTTCCTCCTACGAGCAGTACTTC.

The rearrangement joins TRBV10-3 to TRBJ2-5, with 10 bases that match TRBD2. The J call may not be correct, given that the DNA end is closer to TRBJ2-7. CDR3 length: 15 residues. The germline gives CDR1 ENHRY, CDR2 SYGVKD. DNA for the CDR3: TGTGCCATCAGTGACCAGACTAGCGGGCCCTACGAGCAGTACTTC. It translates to CAISDQTSGPYEQYF.